This T cell receptor (beta chain) derives from a study of human CD8 memory T cell subsets. Notes on the study in general: Minimal repertoire overlap was seen between stem-like memory T cells and precursor exhausted T cells. Chao1 estimates suggested stem-like memory T cells exceeded precursor exhausted T cells in diversity.

This CDR3 has 15 residues. The V gene's germline CDR1 is KGHDR and CDR2 SFDVKD. By negative magnetic separation, total CD8+ T cells were enriched. Duplicate approximately 150,000-cell vials of sorted CD8+ T cells per subset supplied the RNA. In the case of this clonotype: Its antigen is still unknown.

Generation of TCR beta libraries used UMI-labeled 5' RACE. From its re-call of the 5' RACE reads, TCRdb lists each CDR3 protein once, without DNA. The sample's table shows some 10,000 distinct CDR3 sequences. The chain links TRBV24-1 to TRBJ2-1; TCRdb proposes TRBD1, but this gene call is untestable without DNA. Specimen: CD8+ stem-like memory T cells (TSCM and TCM) sorted from PBMCs. Subset described: stem-like memory CD8 T cells (TSTEM), CCR7+ PD-1- TIGIT-. This clonotype originated in a human donor in good health. The CDR3 spells CATSDPSSTGVEQFF.